The 21 T cell receptor beta chains in this list originate from one sample, sequenced in a study of blood T cell repertoires in COVID-19. Produced via immunoSEQ multiplex PCR; TCRdb's table is partial and in-frame only. The sample holds about 170,000 clones; around 93% are singletons and the top ten take roughly 4.8%. The sequencing input was peripheral blood. The receptors were gathered from a woman between 50 and 59 years old with acute or convalescent COVID-19.

The chain joins TRBV28 to TRBJ1-1, with D hard to call. With 3 bases removed from V and 5 bases from J, the gap between germline ends came to 4 bases. The CDR3 is made up of 11 amino acids. The germline CDR1 and CDR2 sequences are MDHEN and SYDVKM. The CDR3 DNA reads as TGTGCCAGCAGTTTGAGAACTGAAGCTTTCTTT. It is translated as CASSLRTEAFF.

The rearrangement links TRBV6-2 or TRBV6-3 to TRBJ1-2; 8 bases line up with TRBD1. The CDR3 covers 14 residues. With V trimmed by 4 bases and J by 7 bases, 8 bases remained unmatched. Germline values: CDR1 MNHEY, CDR2 SVGEGT. The CDR3 loop is CASSSGQGESGYTF. In nucleotides, the CDR3 is TGTGCCAGCAGTTCAGGACAGGGCGAAAGTGGCTACACCTTC.

The rearrangement joins TRBV7-9 to TRBJ2-7, with 10 bases aligning to TRBD2. This CDR3 contains 17 residues. Germline trimming cut 1 base from V and 0 bases from J; bases unmatched to any gene: 6. Germline-derived CDR1 and CDR2 are SEHNR and FQNEAQ (reference sequence). CDR3 DNA sequence: TGTGCCAGCAGCTTAGGTTATAGCGGGAGGAGCTCCTACGAGCAGTACTTC. Protein: CASSLGYSGRSSYEQYF.

The rearrangement joins TRBV10-3 to TRBJ2-7; 9 bases are shared with TRBD2. The CDR3 covers 14 residues. Germline CDR1 reads ENHRY; CDR2 reads SYGVKD. Losses at the gene ends were 4 bases for V and 2 bases for J; bases not matched to a gene: 3. In nucleotides, the CDR3 is TGTGCCATCAGTGTAGCGGGAGAGACCTACGAGCAGTACTTC. Protein: CAISVAGETYEQYF.

The rearrangement joins TRBV5-6 to TRBJ1-1, with D maybe TRBD1 (5 bases). Germline V gene data show CDR1 as SGHDT and CDR2 as YYEEEE. The CDR3 has 14 amino acids. Trimming cost V 0 bases and J 7 bases, with 13 bases left between them. CDR3 nucleotide sequence: TGTGCCAGCAGCTTGGTGGGGCCGCGATATGAAGCTTTCTTT. Its translation: CASSLVGPRYEAFF.

The chain carries TRBV10-3 and TRBJ2-3, with D tentatively TRBD1 (5 bases). This CDR3 region has 13 residues. Trimming cost V 8 bases and J 4 bases, with 13 bases left between them. Germline V lookup: CDR1 ENHRY, CDR2 SYGVKD. In DNA form, the CDR3 reads TGTGCCATCGGGGCCCCCTGGGCAGATACGCAGTATTTT. It specifies CAIGAPWADTQYF.

V gene TRBV19 combines with J gene TRBJ2-1; 9 bases line up with TRBD2. The germline gives CDR1 LNHDA, CDR2 SQIVND (reference sequence). This CDR3 is built from 14 residues. J lost 8 bases, V lost 5 bases, and 7 bases had no gene match. CDR3 residues: CASSSGGGADEQFF. In DNA form, the CDR3 reads TGTGCCAGTAGTTCGGGCGGGGGGGCGGATGAGCAGTTCTTC.

V gene TRBV7-9 combines with J gene TRBJ1-1; D unresolved. V lost 6 bases to trimming and J lost 0 bases, with 5 bases between them. The CDR3 covers 12 residues. CDR1 is SEHNR, CDR2 FQNEAQ, per germline (reference sequence). CDR3 nucleotides: TGTGCCAGCAGACAGATGAACACTGAAGCTTTCTTT. It specifies CASRQMNTEAFF. Together with reference TRBV7-9 and TRBJ1-1, the CDR3 gives the full variable domain: DTGVSQNPRHKITKRGQNVTFRCDPISEHNRLYWYRQTLGQGPEFLTYFQNEAQLEKSRLLSDRFSAERPKGSFSTLEIQRTEQGDSAMYLCASRQMNTEAFFGQGTRLTVV.

This rearrangement joins TRBV18 to TRBJ2-2; TRBD1 might be the D (6 bases). The germline V gene has CDR1 KGHSH and CDR2 LQKENI. Deletions cut 3 bases from V and 0 bases from J, with 11 bases between. The CDR3 loop spans 16 amino acids. The CDR3 DNA follows: TGTGCCAGCTCACCCATGACAGGTCCGAACACCGGGGAGCTGTTTTTT. Translated: CASSPMTGPNTGELFF.

V is TRBV9 and J is TRBJ1-1; D is unresolved. V gave up 0 bases and J gave up 0 bases, with 9 bases separating them. Germline V lookup: CDR1 SGDLS, CDR2 YYNGEE. The CDR3 sequence is 15 residues long. CDR3 protein: CASSVGQLMNTEAFF. CDR3 DNA: TGTGCCAGCAGCGTAGGGCAATTGATGAACACTGAAGCTTTCTTT.

In its sample, this clone was seen once. V gene TRBV7-6 combines with J gene TRBJ2-1; D is unclear. The germline CDR1 and CDR2 sequences are SGHVS and FNYEAQ. The CDR3 extends over 20 amino acids. Trimming removed 0 bases at V and 7 bases at J, with 28 bases between. The CDR3 sequence: CASSLASLAEPGFMENEQFF. CDR3 nucleotide sequence: TGTGCCAGCAGCTTAGCTTCCTTAGCCGAGCCCGGGTTTATGGAGAATGAGCAGTTCTTC.

The CDR3 sequence is CATSDEPVRGPGYGYTF. The CDR3 nucleotides are TGTGCCACCAGTGATGAGCCAGTCAGGGGACCTGGATATGGCTACACCTTC. The chain combines TRBV24-1 with TRBJ1-2; D is possibly TRBD1 (6 bases). Trimming stripped 3 bases from V and 5 bases from J, with 21 bases between. The CDR3 consists of 17 residues. Germline CDR1 is KGHDR and CDR2 is SFDVKD.

This clone occurred once. The CDR3: CASSPGPHTEAFF. As DNA, the CDR3 is TGTGCCAGCAGTCCAGGGCCTCACACTGAAGCTTTCTTT. This sequence joins TRBV28 and TRBJ1-1; maybe TRBD1 (5 bases). V lost 5 bases and J 3 bases, leaving 10 bases between the germline ends. The CDR3 spans 13 residues. Germline-derived CDR1 and CDR2 are MDHEN and SYDVKM. The whole variable domain, filled in from reference TRBV28 and TRBJ1-1, reads DVKVTQSSRYLVKRTGEKVFLECVQDMDHENMFWYRQDPGLGLRLIYFSYDVKMKEKGDIPEGYSVSREKKERFSLILESASTNQTSMYLCASSPGPHTEAFFGQGTRLTVV.

The chain uses TRBV10-3 and TRBJ2-5; D unclear. Trimming took 2 bases from V and 5 from J, leaving 12 bases between them. The germline CDR1 and CDR2 sequences are ENHRY and SYGVKD. The CDR3 spans 14 residues. The CDR3 DNA is TGTGCCATCAGTGAGGAGGCTATCGGGGAGACCCAGTACTTC. It encodes CAISEEAIGETQYF.

J is TRBJ2-6 and V is TRBV3-1 (or the pseudogene TRBV3-2); TRBD1 aligns across 10 bases. V shed 6 bases and J 3 bases; nucleotides not matched to a gene: 8. CDR1 is LGHDT, CDR2 YNNKEL, per germline (reference sequence). The CDR3 consists of 17 residues. The CDR3 sequence: CASSPDRGHVGANVLTF. CDR3 bases: TGTGCCAGCAGTCCCGACAGGGGGCATGTTGGGGCCAACGTCCTGACTTTC.

This sequence joins TRBV18 and TRBJ2-2, with 11 bases fitting TRBD1. Germline assignment: CDR1 KGHSH and CDR2 LQKENI. The CDR3 extends over 15 amino acids. With 5 bases clipped from V and 4 bases from J, the junction kept 3 bases outside the gene matches. The CDR3 loop is CASSSGTGGTGELFF. The DNA of the CDR3 is TGTGCCAGCTCATCGGGGACAGGGGGCACCGGGGAGCTGTTTTTT.

This chain links TRBV18 with TRBJ1-1; D call uncertain. V lost 6 bases and J 2 bases, leaving 13 bases between the germline ends. This CDR3 contains 14 residues. Germline CDR1 KGHSH, CDR2 LQKENI. DNA of the CDR3: TGTGCCAGCTCGCTACGCACGGGTAACACTGAAGCTTTCTTT. Its protein is CASSLRTGNTEAFF.

Only one count was recorded for this clone. CDR3 bases: TGTGCCAGCAGCCAATCGGTGTACGGGGGGGCTTTTCAGCCCCAGCATTTT. Residues: CASSQSVYGGAFQPQHF. The chain combines TRBV16 with TRBJ1-5, with D possibly matching TRBD1 (6 bases). The germline CDR1 and CDR2 sequences are KGHSY and FQNENV. Trimming removed 0 bases at V and 6 bases at J, with 18 bases between. This CDR3 has 17 amino acids. The complete variable domain, with remaining parts taken from reference TRBV16 and TRBJ1-5, reads GEEVAQTPKHLVRGEGQKAKLYCAPIKGHSYVFWYQQVLKNEFKFLISFQNENVFDETGMPKERFSAKCLPNSPCSLEIQATKLEDSAVYFCASSQSVYGGAFQPQHFGDGTRLSIL.

V gene TRBV2 combines with J gene TRBJ1-6; D perhaps matches TRBD1 (6 bases). Trimming pared 8 bases from V and 1 base from J, leaving 12 bases between. The V gene's germline CDR1 is SNHLY and CDR2 FYNNEI. The CDR3 contains 15 residues. CDR3: CASGTLFSYNSPLHF. Written as DNA, the CDR3 is TGTGCCAGCGGGACACTTTTTTCCTATAATTCACCCCTCCACTTT.

This chain links TRBV5-1 with TRBJ2-2, with no clear D. The CDR3 is 12 amino acids. Germline loops: CDR1 SGHRS, CDR2 YFSETQ. Trimming took 5 bases from V and 5 from J, leaving 7 bases between them. CDR3: CASSLSTGELFF. The CDR3 bases are TGCGCCAGCAGTCTCTCGACCGGGGAGCTGTTTTTT.

The chain couples TRBV4-3 to TRBJ2-3; 8 bases align to TRBD1. CDR3 length: 13 amino acids. J gave up 5 bases and V 6 bases, and 4 bases lay outside the gene matches. Germline V CDR1 and CDR2: LGHNA, YSLEER. The CDR3 DNA is TGCGCCAGCAGGATACAGGGGGAAGATACGCAGTATTTT. It is translated as CASRIQGEDTQYF.